One sample yielded the 17 T cell receptor beta chains listed below, sequenced in a study of T cell repertoires in cytomegalovirus infection. TCRdb used MiXCR to reprocess the reads, holding one entry per CDR3 protein. Here the sample spans roughly 230,000 distinct CDR3 sequences, 15% to 20% being singletons. The sequencing input was CD8+ T cells from PBMCs. Source of these receptors: a human donor in good health (CMV status not recorded). Some clones in this sample may be carry-over from other donors' samples.

This clonotype was counted only a few times. V gene TRBV4-1 combines with J gene TRBJ2-7; perhaps TRBD1 as D (5 bases). Germline CDR1 is MGHRA and CDR2 is YSYEKL. The CDR3 is made up of 16 amino acids. Trimming removed 0 bases at V and 5 bases at J, with 17 bases between. The chain's CDR3 is CASSQDLTGRLNEQYF. DNA for the CDR3: TGCGCCAGCAGCCAAGATCTAACAGGCCGCTTGAACGAGCAGTACTTC.

This clonotype was detected only a few times. V gene TRBV9 combines with J gene TRBJ1-4; TRBD1 aligns across 8 bases. V was pared by 4 bases and J by 2 bases, with 10 bases of the junction left unmatched. Germline V lookup: CDR1 SGDLS, CDR2 YYNGEE. The CDR3 extends over 17 amino acids. As DNA, the CDR3 is TGTGCCAGCAGCCCACGGACAGGGCCCCCGACTAATGAAAAACTGTTTTTT. This translates into CASSPRTGPPTNEKLFF.

This chain connects TRBV4-1 to TRBJ2-5; perhaps TRBD1 as D (5 bases). Germline-derived CDR1 and CDR2 are MGHRA and YSYEKL. This CDR3 contains 18 residues. The V and J ends lost 0 bases and 1 base respectively, with 18 bases between them. CDR3 coding DNA: TGCGCCAGCAGCCAAGAATCTTGGTTGCAGGGCCGCCAAGAGACCCAGTACTTC. It specifies CASSQESWLQGRQETQYF.

This clonotype was detected many times. This chain connects TRBV7-8 to TRBJ2-7, with no clear D. V was shortened by 1 base and J by 2 bases, with 18 bases between the two germline ends. Germline-derived CDR1 and CDR2 are SGHVS and FQNEAQ. The CDR3 has 17 residues. DNA of the CDR3: TGTGCCAGCAGCTTAGGTATCCCCGGACCAGTCCCCTACGAGCAGTACTTC. Protein: CASSLGIPGPVPYEQYF.

This clonotype has a handful of counts. The chain joins TRBV28 to TRBJ1-5; 9 nucleotides align to TRBD1. J was trimmed by 3 bases and V by 5 bases; bases with no gene match: 5. The CDR3 loop spans 15 amino acids. The V gene's germline CDR1 is MDHEN and CDR2 SYDVKM. The CDR3 loop reads CASSLRTGVNQPQHF. The DNA for the CDR3 is TGTGCCAGCAGTCTTCGGACAGGGGTCAATCAGCCCCAGCATTTT.

The chain links TRBV12-3 or TRBV12-4 to TRBJ2-7; D assignment may be TRBD1 or TRBD2 (5 bases each). V was cut by 5 bases and J by 0 bases, with 14 bases left in between. The CDR3 extends over 15 amino acids. The CDR3 nucleotides are TGTGCCAGCAGTCCACCGGGACGGTTCTCCTACGAGCAGTACTTC. This translates into CASSPPGRFSYEQYF.

The chain carries TRBV27 and TRBJ2-2; 10 bases fit TRBD2. Germline CDR1 and CDR2: MNHEY and SMNVEV (reference sequence). Trimming took 7 bases from V and 4 from J; bases not matched to a gene: 3. This CDR3 is 14 amino acids long. The CDR3 DNA sequence: TGTGCCAGCAAGCGGGGGGGCTTCACCGGGGAGCTGTTTTTT. This translates into CASKRGGFTGELFF.

This clonotype came up many times. This chain connects TRBV7-8 to TRBJ2-1, with 10 bases fitting TRBD1. Germline V CDR1 and CDR2: SGHVS, FQNEAQ. The junction had 9 bases not matched to a gene; V was cut back by 5 bases and J by 8 bases. CDR3 length: 15 residues. The CDR3 DNA reads as TGTGCCAGCAGCAACCGGGACAGGGGCATGGATGAGCAGTTCTTC. This codes for CASSNRDRGMDEQFF.

Details on this clonotype: A much larger clone sits a single nucleotide away, making a read error possible. The conserved phenylalanine or tryptophan is not found at the CDR3 terminus, so this likely reflects a read error. The chain combines TRBV12-3 or TRBV12-4 with TRBJ1-1; D is uncertain. This CDR3 contains 11 residues. V gave up 5 bases and J gave up 6 bases, with 7 bases separating them. This chain's CDR3 is CASSPLPEAFL. The CDR3 coding sequence is TGTGCCAGCAGTCCCCTCCCTGAAGCTTTCCTT.

The chain combines TRBV29-1 with TRBJ1-2; possibly TRBD1 for D (6 bases). With 0 bases removed from V and 4 bases from J, the gap between germline ends came to 21 bases. Germline CDR1 is SQVTM and CDR2 is ANQGSEA. The CDR3 has 17 residues. CDR3 in DNA: TGCAGCGTTGAAGAGTTGTGGGGGGGGGCGGTCGGCTATGGCTACACCTTC. Its translation: CSVEELWGGAVGYGYTF. Full variable domain (missing parts from reference TRBV29-1 and TRBJ1-2): SAVISQKPSRDICQRGTSLTIQCQVDSQVTMMFWYRQQPGQSLTLIATANQGSEATYESGFVIDKFPISRPNLTFSTLTVSNMSPEDSSIYLCSVEELWGGAVGYGYTFGSGTRLTVV.

In its sample, this clonotype was seen a few times. The V and J genes are TRBV6-5 and TRBJ2-7; TRBD1 agrees at 8 bases. Germline V gene data show CDR1 as MNHEY and CDR2 as SVGAGI. The V gene end was trimmed by 6 bases and the J gene end by 4 bases; junction bases not matched to a gene: 11. This CDR3 has 15 amino acids. CDR3 sequence: CASRPVTGEAYEQYF. CDR3 nucleotides: TGTGCCAGCAGGCCCGTGACAGGGGAAGCGTACGAGCAGTACTTC.

In this sample, this clonotype turned up many times. The gene calls are TRBV7-6 and TRBJ2-1; TRBD2 is a possible D gene (5 bases). The V end was cut by 5 bases, the J end by 8 bases, with 13 bases between. Germline CDR1 SGHVS, CDR2 FNYEAQ. The CDR3 covers 13 residues. CDR3 bases: TGTGCCAGCAGCCTAACTAGTCCCGATGAGCAGTTCTTC. The encoded protein is CASSLTSPDEQFF.

The V and J genes are TRBV4-1 and TRBJ2-3; unclear D gene. V shed 1 base and J shed 0 bases, with 11 bases lying between them. Germline values: CDR1 MGHRA, CDR2 YSYEKL. This CDR3 is built from 16 residues. CDR3 loop: CASSQVMGLSTDTQYF. The CDR3 DNA reads TGCGCCAGCAGCCAAGTAATGGGTCTAAGCACAGATACGCAGTATTTT.

This clonotype has a handful of counts. V is TRBV11-2 and J is TRBJ2-2; maybe TRBD1 (6 bases). V was pared by 1 base and J by 3 bases, with 15 bases between. Germline CDR1 and CDR2: SGHAT and FQNNGV. The CDR3 is 17 residues long. CDR3 sequence reads: CASSLVAGVEDTGELFF. The CDR3 DNA sequence: TGTGCCAGCAGCTTAGTGGCAGGGGTTGAGGACACCGGGGAGCTGTTTTTT.

This clonotype occurred many times. The J gene is TRBJ1-5, the V gene TRBV6-2 or TRBV6-3, with D possibly matching TRBD1 (5 bases). V was cut by 2 bases and J by 4 bases, with 12 bases left in between. Germline CDR1 and CDR2: MNHEY and SVGEGT. The CDR3 extends over 15 amino acids. CDR3 DNA: TGTGCCAGCAGTTACCCGGGACGGATAAATCAGCCCCAGCATTTT. Amino acids: CASSYPGRINQPQHF.

The chain couples TRBV4-1 to TRBJ1-5; a possible D gene is TRBD1 (5 bases). Trimming took off 1 base at V and 4 bases at J, with 11 bases between the two ends. CDR3 length equals 15 residues. CDR1 and CDR2 (germline): MGHRA, YSYEKL. CDR3 in amino acids: CASSQGQGPNQPQHF. CDR3 coding DNA: TGCGCCAGCAGCCAAGGGCAGGGCCCAAATCAGCCCCAGCATTTT.

This clonotype came up many times. This chain joins TRBV28 and TRBJ2-7; no firm D call. Germline lookup yields CDR1 MDHEN and CDR2 SYDVKM. CDR3 length equals 14 residues. Between the trimmed V and J ends, which lost 7 bases and 2 bases, there was a span of 15 bases. CDR3 sequence reads: CASTSTVNTYEQYF. In DNA, the CDR3 is TGTGCCAGCACGTCCACAGTGAATACCTACGAGCAGTACTTC.